This T cell receptor beta chain was profiled in a study of blood T cell repertoires in COVID-19 (dated by TCRdb to about 2020). About the investigation overall: Collaborator samples came from the United States, Italy and Spain and covered acute and convalescent phases of COVID-19. The material from the prospective study consisted of cDNA or gDNA derived from T cells, B-cell-depleted T cells, or PBMCs. A de-identified subject ID, COVID-19 status, age in years and sex were almost always included in the sample metadata. Subjects who had been exposed to COVID-19, were actively infected with it, or had recovered from it provided the deeply sampled blood TCRbeta repertoires that made up the dataset. HLA class I and class II types, where available, came from metadata supplied by the sample provider rather than from assay-based typing. Samples came from the ongoing ImmuneRACE study (first 160 participants) plus 1,254 subjects from 6 global collaborators. The repertoires were released in a freely available public database intended as a resource for research on the immune response to SARS-CoV-2. The research as a whole found: The quantity of clinical and demographic metadata differed by source and by participant and was supplied without curation.

The immunoSEQ Assay, a bias-controlled multiplex PCR, was used to amplify TCRbeta CDR3 regions from genomic DNA. As for how the authors treated the data: Nucleated cell counts per sample were estimated from amplification of reference gene primers within the assay. Sequence reads were collapsed and filtered to measure the absolute abundance of every unique TCRbeta CDR3 rearrangement. Productive Simpson clonality was computed per sample as the square root of Simpson's diversity index over productive rearrangements. This is the immuneACCESS table as TCRdb keeps it, with only in-frame sequences that have V and J called. A part of the clones is gone; compared with another copy, unresolved V genes explain less than half, and the rest is unexplained. The V and J calls and clone size were taken over from that table, and D and trimming were inferred from the DNA. The sample table shows hundreds of thousands of clones, and 86% are seen once. The ten largest clonotypes hold around 1.4% of the sample.

Collaborating institutions collected whole blood in K2EDTA tubes following their own protocols. For TCRbeta analysis, collaborator samples were shipped as frozen whole blood, as isolated PBMCs, or as DNA extracted from either sample type. On this clone itself: Its antigen remains undetermined. No base quality information exists; no much larger clone differs at one position.

V is reduced by 0 bases and J by 4 bases, leaving a spacing of 10 bases between them. As encoded in the germline V gene (reference sequence), CDR1 is LGHDT while CDR2 is YNNKEL. The CDR3 measures 15 amino acids from cysteine to phenylalanine. The sequence is cut down to CDR3 DNA, 45 bases in frame from base 1. The sequence is built from TRBV3-1 (or the pseudogene TRBV3-2) and TRBJ2-1, and perhaps TRBD2 as D gene, on 5 matching bases. The sequence was collected from a woman aged 25 to 39 with active or convalescent COVID-19. The sample taken for sequencing was peripheral blood. The CDR3 amino acid sequence is: CASSQDRRGYNEQFF. In nucleotides, the sequence is TGTGCCAGCAGCCAAGATAGACGCGGGTACAATGAGCAGTTCTTC.